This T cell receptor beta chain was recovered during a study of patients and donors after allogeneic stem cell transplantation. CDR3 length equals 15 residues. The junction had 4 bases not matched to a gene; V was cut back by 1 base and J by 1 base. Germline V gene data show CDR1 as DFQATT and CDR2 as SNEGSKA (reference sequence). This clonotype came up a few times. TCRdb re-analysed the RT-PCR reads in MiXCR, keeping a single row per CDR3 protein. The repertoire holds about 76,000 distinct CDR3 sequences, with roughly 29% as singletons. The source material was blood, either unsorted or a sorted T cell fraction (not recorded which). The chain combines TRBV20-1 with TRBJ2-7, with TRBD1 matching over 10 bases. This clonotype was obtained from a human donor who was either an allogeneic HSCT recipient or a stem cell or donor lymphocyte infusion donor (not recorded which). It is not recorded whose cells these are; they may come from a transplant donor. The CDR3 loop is CSARAWDRGSYEQYF. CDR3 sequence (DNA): TGCAGTGCTAGAGCCTGGGACAGGGGATCCTACGAGCAGTACTTC.